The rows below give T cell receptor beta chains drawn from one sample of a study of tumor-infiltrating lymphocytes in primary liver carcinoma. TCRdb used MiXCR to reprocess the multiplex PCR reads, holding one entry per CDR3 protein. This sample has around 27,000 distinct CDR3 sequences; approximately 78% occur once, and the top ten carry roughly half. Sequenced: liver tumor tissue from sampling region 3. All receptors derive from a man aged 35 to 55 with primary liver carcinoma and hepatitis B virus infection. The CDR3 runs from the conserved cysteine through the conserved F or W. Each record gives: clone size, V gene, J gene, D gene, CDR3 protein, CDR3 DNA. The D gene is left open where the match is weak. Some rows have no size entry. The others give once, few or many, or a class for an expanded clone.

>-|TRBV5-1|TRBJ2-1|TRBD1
CANSPFGTGDYNEQFF
TGCGCCAACAGCCCCTTCGGGACAGGGGATTACAATGAGCAGTTCTTC
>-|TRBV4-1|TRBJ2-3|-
CVNSQVQGPDTQYF
TGCGTCAATAGCCAAGTACAGGGACCAGATACGCAGTATTTT
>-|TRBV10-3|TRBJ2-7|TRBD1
CAISARDRGAVGTCEQYF
TGTGCCATCAGTGCCCGGGACAGGGGGGCTGTTGGAACATGCGAGCAGTACTTC
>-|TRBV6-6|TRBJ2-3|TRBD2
CASGEGTRGRTDTQYF
TGTGCCAGCGGGGAAGGGACTCGCGGGAGGACGGATACGCAGTATTTT
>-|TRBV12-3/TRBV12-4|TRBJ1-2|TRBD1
CASSFRQGANCGYTF
TGTGCCAGCAGCTTCCGACAGGGGGCAAACTGTGGCTACACCTTC
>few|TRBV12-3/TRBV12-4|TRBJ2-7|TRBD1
CVRSMGTGGSYEQYF
TGTGTCAGGAGCATGGGGACAGGGGGGTCCTACGAGCAGTACTTC
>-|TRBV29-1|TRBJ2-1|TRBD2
CSVEELAGHVYNEQFF
TGCAGCGTTGAGGAGTTAGCGGGACATGTGTACAATGAGCAATTCTTC
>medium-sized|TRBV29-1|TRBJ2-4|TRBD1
CRAGTDLAKNIQYF
TGCAGGGCCGGGACAGACCTAGCCAAAAACATTCAGTACTTC
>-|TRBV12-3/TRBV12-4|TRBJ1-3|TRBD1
CASSPHRGGNTIYF
TGTGCCAGCAGTCCACACAGGGGAGGAAACACCATATATTTT
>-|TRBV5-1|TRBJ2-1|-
CASSASRRGRDEHFF
TGCGCCAGCAGCGCTTCGAGGAGGGGCCGGGATGAGCACTTCTTC
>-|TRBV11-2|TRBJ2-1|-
CAGSSTYSGVSYNEQFF
TGTGCCGGCAGCTCCACTTATAGTGGGGTCTCTTACAATGAGCAGTTCTTC
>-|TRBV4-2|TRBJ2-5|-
CASSPLGLAGGPHETPYF
TGTGCCAGCAGCCCACTGGGGTTAGCAGGAGGGCCTCACGAGACCCCGTACTTC
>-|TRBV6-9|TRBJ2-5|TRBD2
CASRMTSPGKDQYF
TGTGCCAGCAGGATGACTAGCCCAGGAAAGGACCAGTACTTC
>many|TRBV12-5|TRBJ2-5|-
CASGLPGRKGETQYF
TGTGCTAGTGGTCTCCCAGGGAGAAAGGGGGAGACCCAGTACTTC
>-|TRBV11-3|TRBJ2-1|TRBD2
CASSLDLPGTNGFNEQFF
TGTGCCAGCAGCTTAGACCTCCCCGGGACTAACGGGTTCAATGAGCAGTTCTTC
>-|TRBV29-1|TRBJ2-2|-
CSVEAAGRSSAGELFF
TGCAGCGTTGAAGCGGCAGGGCGGAGCTCGGCCGGGGAACTGTTTTTT